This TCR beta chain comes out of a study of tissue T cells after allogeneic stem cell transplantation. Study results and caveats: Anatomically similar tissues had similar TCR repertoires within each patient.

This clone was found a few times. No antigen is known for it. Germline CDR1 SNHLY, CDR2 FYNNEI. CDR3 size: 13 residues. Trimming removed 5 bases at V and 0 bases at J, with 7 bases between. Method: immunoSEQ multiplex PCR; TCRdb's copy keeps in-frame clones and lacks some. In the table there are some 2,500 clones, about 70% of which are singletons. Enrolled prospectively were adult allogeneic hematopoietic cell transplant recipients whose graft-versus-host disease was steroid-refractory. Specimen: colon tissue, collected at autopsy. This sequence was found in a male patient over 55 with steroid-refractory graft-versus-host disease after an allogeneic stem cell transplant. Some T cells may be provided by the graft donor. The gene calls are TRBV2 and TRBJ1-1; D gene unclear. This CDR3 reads CASSTDMNTEAFF. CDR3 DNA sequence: TGTGCCAGCAGTACTGACATGAACACTGAAGCTTTCTTT.